This T cell receptor beta chain came from a study of naive and memory T cell subsets. General observations from the study: Possibly reflecting memory cells re-expressing CD45RA, a few larger clonotypes occurred in naive repertoires, especially CD8.

Germline loops: CDR1 SGHDT, CDR2 YYEEEE. The CDR3 has 12 residues. V lost 4 bases and J lost 2, with 7 bases in between. The beta constant-region primer was an equimolar mix of two oligonucleotides covering TRBC1 and TRBC2. In TCRdb, the UMI-ligation and nested PCR reads were re-called with MiXCR into one record per CDR3 protein. There are roughly 140,000 distinct CDR3 sequences in the sample; over 15% occur only once, and roughly 0.14% lies in the top ten. CD4+ T cell IFNgamma after overnight CMV lysate exposure gave donor CMV status. A word on this clonotype: Its antigen is undetermined.

This TCR was sampled from a human donor in good health. The chain employs TRBV5-6 and TRBJ2-7; D gene uncertain. The sequencing sample was made of naive CD4+ T cells from blood. CDR3 sequence reads: CASSRRPYEQYF. The CDR3 DNA reads as TGTGCCAGCAGCCGCCGCCCCTACGAGCAGTACTTC.